One sample yielded the 28 T cell receptor beta chains listed below, sequenced in a study of cytomegalovirus exposure and HLA in healthy donors (TCRdb year 2017). Receptors were amplified or captured by the immunoSEQ multiplex PCR assay. A mixture of 60 forward primers for TCR Vbeta segments and 13 reverse primers for TCR Jbeta segments was used in the multiplex PCR. What TCRdb holds here is the immuneACCESS table cut down to in-frame rearrangements. Part of the clones is not present; checked against another copy, under half of the missing clones reflect an unresolved V gene, and the others are unexplained. For this sample there are 64,000 or so clones; approximately 83% appear just once. The top ten clones comprise over 8.5% of the sample. Material for sequencing was PBMCs. These receptors were taken from a female donor in good health and CMV-seronegative.

The chain uses TRBV2 and TRBJ1-2, with D unclear. V shed 2 bases and J shed 5 bases, with 6 bases lying between them. CDR1 SNHLY and CDR2 FYNNEI come from the germline V gene. The CDR3 has 12 residues. In DNA, the CDR3 is TGTGCCAGCAGTGAAAGGACTTATGGCTACACCTTC. The encoded protein is CASSERTYGYTF.

V and J are TRBV25-1 and TRBJ2-5; TRBD2 aligns across 10 bases. V lost 6 bases, J lost 4 bases, and 8 bases stayed unmatched. The CDR3 runs to 15 residues. Germline-derived CDR1 and CDR2 are MGHDK and SYGVNS. CDR3 residues: CASRETSGARETQYF. In nucleotides, the CDR3 is TGTGCCAGCAGGGAAACTAGCGGGGCCCGAGAGACCCAGTACTTC. Variable domain in full (rest from reference TRBV25-1 and TRBJ2-5): EADIYQTPRYLVIGTGKKITLECSQTMGHDKMYWYQQDPGMELHLIHYSYGVNSTEKGDLSSESTVSRIRTEHFPLTLESARPSHTSQYLCASRETSGARETQYFGPGTRLLVL.

The chain is built from TRBV19 and TRBJ2-7; TRBD2 might be the D (5 bases). Germline assignment: CDR1 LNHDA and CDR2 SQIVND (reference sequence). This CDR3 is built from 15 residues. V was cut by 6 bases and J by 0 bases, with 15 bases left in between. CDR3 in DNA: TGTGCCAGTAGGCGGGCGGGCCAAAGCTCCTACGAGCAGTACTTC. Translating it yields CASRRAGQSSYEQYF.

The V gene is TRBV6-5, the J gene TRBJ2-3; the D gene is possibly TRBD1 (6 bases). The CDR3 covers 15 residues. V gave up 2 bases and J gave up 3 bases, with 12 bases separating them. Germline assignment: CDR1 MNHEY and CDR2 SVGAGI. The CDR3 protein is CASSYGQSGTDTQYF. CDR3 in DNA: TGTGCCAGCAGTTACGGACAGTCTGGGACAGATACGCAGTATTTT.

For this clone: The junction differs from germline at one of its ends, possibly a read error. The chain joins TRBV28 to TRBJ2-2; 7 nucleotides agree with TRBD2. CDR3 length: 17 residues. Germline V CDR1 and CDR2: MDHEN, SYDVKM. The CDR3, as DNA: TGTACCAGCAGTTCTGGGCGGGAGAGCGCTGGCACCGGGGAGCTGTTTTTT. Residues: CTSSSGRESAGTGELFF.

The chain joins TRBV19 to TRBJ1-1, with D tentatively TRBD1 (5 bases). V was clipped by 3 bases and J by 8 bases, with 13 bases between them. Germline V gives CDR1 LNHDA, CDR2 SQIVND (reference sequence). The CDR3 is 13 amino acids. CDR3 nucleotide sequence: TGTGCCAGTAGTATCCCAGGGATAGGGGAAGCTTTCTTT. Protein sequence: CASSIPGIGEAFF. The variable domain in full, completed from reference TRBV19 and TRBJ1-1, reads DGGITQSPKYLFRKEGQNVTLSCEQNLNHDAMYWYRQDPGQGLRLIYYSQIVNDFQKGDIAEGYSVSREKKESFPLTVTSAQKNPTAFYLCASSIPGIGEAFFGQGTRLTVV.

This sequence joins TRBV11-2 and TRBJ2-1; the D is unclear. Trimming cost V 0 bases and J 6 bases, with 3 bases left between them. Germline-derived CDR1 and CDR2 are SGHAT and FQNNGV. This CDR3 spans 12 amino acids. Here the CDR3 DNA reads TGTGCCAGCAGCTTAGATCTCAATGAGCAGTTCTTC. This sequence encodes CASSLDLNEQFF. Complete variable domain (other parts from reference TRBV11-2 and TRBJ2-1): EAGVAQSPRYKIIEKRQSVAFWCNPISGHATLYWYQQILGQGPKLLIQFQNNGVVDDSQLPKDRFSAERLKGVDSTLKIQPAKLEDSAVYLCASSLDLNEQFFGPGTRLTVL.

The V and J genes are TRBV18 and TRBJ2-7, with D perhaps matching TRBD1 (6 bases). This CDR3 is 16 amino acids long. Trimming pared 2 bases from V and 2 bases from J, leaving 16 bases between. Germline CDR1 reads KGHSH; CDR2 reads LQKENI. The CDR3, as DNA: TGTGCCAGCTCACCAAATACCCAGGGGTCGACCTACGAGCAGTACTTC. As protein: CASSPNTQGSTYEQYF.

V gene TRBV28 combines with J gene TRBJ2-7; 8 bases fit TRBD1. V was pared by 5 bases and J by 7 bases, with 7 bases of the junction left unmatched. Looked up from germline, CDR1 is MDHEN and CDR2 is SYDVKM. The CDR3 runs to 13 residues. The CDR3 region is CASSPRTGFEQYF. The CDR3, as DNA: TGTGCCAGCAGTCCCCGGACAGGGTTTGAGCAGTACTTC.

The chain joins TRBV25-1 to TRBJ2-5, with D hard to call. CDR1 and CDR2 from the germline V gene are MGHDK and SYGVNS. CDR3 length: 15 residues. V lost 5 bases and J 4 bases, leaving 17 bases between the germline ends. The CDR3 sequence is CASSHLSRSIETQYF. Written as DNA, the CDR3 is TGTGCCAGCAGTCATCTAAGTCGGTCCATAGAGACCCAGTACTTC.

The gene calls are TRBV20-1 and TRBJ2-5; D unclear. Germline V gene data show CDR1 as DFQATT and CDR2 as SNEGSKA (reference sequence). The CDR3 is made up of 11 amino acids. The V gene lost 6 bases and the J gene lost 5 bases, with 10 bases spanning the gap. CDR3: CSASHGETQYF. In DNA form, the CDR3 reads TGCAGTGCCTCCCACGGGGAGACCCAGTACTTC.

This chain uses TRBV4-3 with TRBJ1-5, with a tentative D call TRBD1 (5 bases). CDR1 is LGHNA, CDR2 YSLEER, per germline. The ends were cut back, 1 base at V and 6 bases at J, with 13 bases in the middle. The CDR3 loop spans 15 amino acids. This chain's CDR3 is CASSQAVQDGQPQHF. CDR3 in DNA: TGCGCCAGCAGCCAAGCTGTACAGGACGGTCAGCCCCAGCATTTT.

The genes are TRBV9 and TRBJ1-1; D remains unclear. V was pared by 0 bases and J by 4 bases, with 7 bases between. Germline V CDR1 and CDR2: SGDLS, YYNGEE. The CDR3 contains 13 residues. CDR3 amino acids: CASSVDSSTEAFF. In nucleotides, the CDR3 is TGTGCCAGCAGCGTAGACAGTTCCACTGAAGCTTTCTTT.

The chain has TRBV30 and TRBJ2-7; D is unclear. Between the trimmed V and J ends, which lost 2 bases and 9 bases, there was a span of 14 bases. The length of the CDR3 is 12 residues. Germline CDR1 reads GTSNPN; CDR2 reads SVGIG (reference sequence). The CDR3 here is CAWSHAEKPQYF. The CDR3 DNA sequence: TGTGCCTGGAGTCACGCCGAGAAGCCGCAGTACTTC.

The chain has TRBV6-5 and TRBJ1-2; D might be TRBD1 (6 bases). This CDR3 is built from 13 residues. CDR1 and CDR2 from the germline V gene are MNHEY and SVGAGI. Trimming stripped 10 bases from V and 2 bases from J, with 14 bases between. CDR3 in DNA: TGTGCCACCTGGGGGCAGCAGAACTATGGCTACACCTTC. It yields the protein CATWGQQNYGYTF.

The rearrangement links TRBV28 to TRBJ1-3; tentatively, D is TRBD1 (6 bases). CDR3 length equals 15 residues. Per the germline V gene, CDR1 is MDHEN and CDR2 is SYDVKM. Trimming cost V 5 bases and J 1 base, with 12 bases left between them. The CDR3 DNA sequence: TGTGCCAGCAGTCCCGGGGGGCGGTCTGGAAACACCATATATTTT. It specifies CASSPGGRSGNTIYF.

This chain links TRBV2 with TRBJ2-1, with a tentative D call TRBD2 (6 bases). CDR1 is SNHLY, CDR2 FYNNEI, per germline. The ends were cut back, 8 bases at V and 6 bases at J, with 17 bases in the middle. The CDR3 contains 14 residues. CDR3 sequence reads: CASRQPAGSNEQFF. The CDR3 bases are TGTGCCAGCCGACAGCCGGCGGGGTCCAATGAGCAGTTCTTC. The variable domain in full, with the rest retrieved from reference TRBV2 and TRBJ2-1, is EPEVTQTPSHQVTQMGQEVILRCVPISNHLYFYWYRQILGQKVEFLVSFYNNEISEKSEIFDDQFSVERPDGSNFTLKIRSTKLEDSAMYFCASRQPAGSNEQFFGPGTRLTVL.

The chain carries TRBV6-6 and TRBJ1-2, with TRBD1 as a possible D gene (6 bases). Trimming stripped 6 bases from V and 4 bases from J, with 18 bases between. Germline V gives CDR1 MNHNY, CDR2 SVGAGI (reference sequence). The CDR3 totals 15 residues. DNA for the CDR3: TGTGCCAGCAGGACACAGGGCGCTACGCTCTATGGCTACACCTTC. Translated: CASRTQGATLYGYTF.

The rearrangement joins TRBV30 to TRBJ2-1; maybe TRBD2 (5 bases). V lost 6 bases and J 0 bases, leaving 9 bases between the germline ends. The germline gives CDR1 GTSNPN, CDR2 SVGIG (reference sequence). The length of the CDR3 is 13 residues. The CDR3 loop is CACGMSSYNEQFF. The CDR3 coding sequence is TGTGCCTGCGGGATGAGCTCCTACAATGAGCAGTTCTTC.

The V and J genes are TRBV10-3 and TRBJ2-3, with 8 bases fitting TRBD2. The V and J ends lost 3 bases and 6 bases, in that order; junction bases with no gene match: 11. The CDR3 has 16 residues. Germline loops: CDR1 ENHRY, CDR2 SYGVKD. In DNA form, the CDR3 reads TGTGCCATCAGTGATGGACGGGGGGGCCGGGCGGATACGCAGTATTTT. Translation: CAISDGRGGRADTQYF.

The table lists this clone with a count of one. Here the CDR3 reads CASSPEGGGSYNEQFF. The CDR3 region has the DNA TGTGCCAGCAGTCCCGAGGGCGGGGGGTCCTACAATGAGCAGTTCTTC. V is TRBV28 and J is TRBJ2-1, with 8 nucleotides matching TRBD2. CDR1 and CDR2 (germline): MDHEN, SYDVKM. Unmatched junction bases numbered 7, after V lost 5 bases and J lost 1 base. The CDR3 runs to 16 residues. The whole variable domain, remainder taken from reference TRBV28 and TRBJ2-1, is DVKVTQSSRYLVKRTGEKVFLECVQDMDHENMFWYRQDPGLGLRLIYFSYDVKMKEKGDIPEGYSVSREKKERFSLILESASTNQTSMYLCASSPEGGGSYNEQFFGPGTRLTVL.

This clone was seen once. The chain has TRBV19 and TRBJ2-5; a possible D gene is TRBD1 (6 bases). The CDR3 length is 14 residues. CDR1 is LNHDA and CDR2 is SQIVND in the germline V gene (reference sequence). The ends were cut back, 3 bases at V and 5 bases at J, with 13 bases in the middle. CDR3 DNA sequence: TGTGCCAGTAGTATTGGCAGGGGACGGGAGACCCAGTACTTC. Its protein product is CASSIGRGRETQYF.

This chain links TRBV27 with TRBJ2-3; 9 bases map to TRBD1. Germline V gene data show CDR1 as MNHEY and CDR2 as SMNVEV (reference sequence). CDR3 length equals 14 residues. V was clipped by 5 bases and J by 5 bases; unmatched bases: 5. CDR3 in DNA: TGTGCCAGCAGTCATGGACAGGGGAAAGATACGCAGTATTTT. It encodes CASSHGQGKDTQYF.

V is TRBV4-3 and J is TRBJ2-1, with 9 bases that match TRBD1. The V and J ends lost 6 bases and 7 bases, in that order; junction bases with no gene match: 10. The CDR3 has 15 residues. The germline gives CDR1 LGHNA, CDR2 YSLEER. The DNA of the CDR3 is TGCGCCAGCAGGGCCCGGGACAGGGCCCCTAATGAGCAGTTCTTC. Translating it yields CASRARDRAPNEQFF.

This clone was counted once. The rearrangement links TRBV25-1 to TRBJ2-1, with 7 bases lining up with TRBD2. The germline gives CDR1 MGHDK, CDR2 SYGVNS. The trim removed 8 bases at V and 9 bases at J, leaving 19 bases unmatched. The CDR3 runs to 16 residues. Here the CDR3 reads CASWGADTGGIAEQFF. The CDR3 nucleotides are TGTGCCAGCTGGGGAGCCGATACCGGGGGGATCGCTGAGCAGTTCTTC.

This clone was recorded once. CDR3: CASSQPRGEPLLYGYTF. For the CDR3, the DNA is TGTGCCAGCAGCCAGCCCCGGGGGGAGCCACTACTCTATGGCTACACCTTC. This chain joins TRBV4-2 and TRBJ1-2, with a possible D match to TRBD1 (5 bases). The V end was cut by 3 bases, the J end by 4 bases, with 21 bases between. CDR3 length equals 17 residues. Germline V gene sequence: CDR1 LGHNA, CDR2 YNFKEQ.

DNA for the CDR3: TGTGCCAGCAGTGATGTGGGCGTCCTCCCTGGAAACACCATATATTTT. Translation gives CASSDVGVLPGNTIYF. The chain couples TRBV2 to TRBJ1-3; D is ambiguous. This CDR3 has 16 amino acids. V lost 3 bases and J 2 bases, leaving 14 bases between the germline ends. Per the germline V gene, CDR1 is SNHLY and CDR2 is FYNNEI.

This chain joins TRBV6-1 and TRBJ2-5, with 8 bases aligning to TRBD1. Germline V CDR1 and CDR2: MNHNS, SASEGT. With 9 bases clipped from V and 4 bases from J, the junction kept 13 bases outside the gene matches. The CDR3 totals 15 residues. The CDR3 sequence is CASQPDRGGRETQYF. For the CDR3, the DNA is TGTGCCAGTCAACCAGACAGGGGTGGCCGAGAGACCCAGTACTTC.